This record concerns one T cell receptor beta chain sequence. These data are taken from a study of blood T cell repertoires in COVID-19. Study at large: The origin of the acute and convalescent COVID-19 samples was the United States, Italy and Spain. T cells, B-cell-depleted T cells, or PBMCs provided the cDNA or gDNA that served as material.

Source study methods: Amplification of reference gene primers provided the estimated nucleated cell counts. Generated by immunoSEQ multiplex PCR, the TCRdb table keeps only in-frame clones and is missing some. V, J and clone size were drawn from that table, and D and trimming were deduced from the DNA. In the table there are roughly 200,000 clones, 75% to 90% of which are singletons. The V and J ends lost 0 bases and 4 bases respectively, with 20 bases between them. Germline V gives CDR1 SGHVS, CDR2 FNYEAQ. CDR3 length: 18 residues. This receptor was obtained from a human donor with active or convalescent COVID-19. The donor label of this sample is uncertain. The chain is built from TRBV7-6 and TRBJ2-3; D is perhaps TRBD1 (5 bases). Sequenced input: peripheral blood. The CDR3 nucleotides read TGTGCCAGCAGCTTAGCTTTCATGCTAGGGGCACGTCCAGATACGCAGTATTTT. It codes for CASSLAFMLGARPDTQYF.